This T cell receptor beta chain derives from a study of OX40 agonist ivuxolimab in advanced cancers. Overall study: Ivuxolimab is an agonistic anti-OX40 (CD134) antibody, and patients were treated with it.

The CDR3 length is 11 residues. The germline gives CDR1 SGHTA, CDR2 FQGNSA. V lost 0 bases and J 7 bases, leaving 4 bases between the germline ends. Using immunoSEQ multiplex PCR, the repertoire was profiled, and TCRdb retains in-frame clones only, with some absent. Of about 90,000 clones in the sample, approximately 91% were seen once. General study findings and limits: Relatively little clonal expansion, among the lowest observed, appeared in partial responders at 0.1-3.0 mg/kg. Specificity for antigen went undetermined in the expanded peripheral T cells. Researchers report that CD8+ T cells had, on average, more expanded clones than CD4+.

Of note for this clone: Its antigen is currently unknown.

The chain combines TRBV7-2 with TRBJ2-7; no reliable D call. The sample here was CD4+ or CD8+ T cells sorted from blood, taken in a trial of the OX40 agonist ivuxolimab. The clonotype was recovered from an adult with an advanced solid tumor such as melanoma, head and neck, liver or kidney cancer. DNA for the CDR3: TGTGCCAGCAGCTTAGCCGGGGAGCAGTACTTC. It encodes CASSLAGEQYF.